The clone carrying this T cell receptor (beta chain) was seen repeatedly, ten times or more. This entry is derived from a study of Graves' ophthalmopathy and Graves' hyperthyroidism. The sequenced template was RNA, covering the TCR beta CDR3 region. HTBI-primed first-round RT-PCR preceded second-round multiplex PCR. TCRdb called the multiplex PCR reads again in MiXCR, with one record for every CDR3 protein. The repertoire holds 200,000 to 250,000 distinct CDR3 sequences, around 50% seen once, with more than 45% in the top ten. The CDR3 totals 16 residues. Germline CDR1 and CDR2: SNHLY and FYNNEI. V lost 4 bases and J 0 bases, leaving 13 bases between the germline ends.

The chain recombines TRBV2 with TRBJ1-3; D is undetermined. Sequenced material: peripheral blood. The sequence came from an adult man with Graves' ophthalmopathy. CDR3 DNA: TGTGCCAGCAGTGGTTGGGCGTTGAGCTCTGGAAACACCATATATTTT. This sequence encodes CASSGWALSSGNTIYF.